One sample yielded the 25 T cell receptor beta chains listed below, sequenced in a study of CD8+ T cells in alopecia areata. Sequencing used cDNA as its template, made by extracting RNA and reverse transcribing it. The method was immunoSEQ multiplex PCR; TCRdb's version includes in-frame clones alone and lacks a portion of them. The sample has more than 110,000 clones, about 60% seen once; the top ten hold roughly 6.7%. The sequences come from CD4+ T cells sorted from blood, collected at week 0. These TCRs come from a human donor with alopecia areata.

This clone was recorded a few times. The V gene is TRBV29-1, the J gene TRBJ1-2; a possible D gene is TRBD1 (5 bases). The CDR3 runs 14 residues. Deletions cut 4 bases from V and 0 bases from J, with 12 bases between. Germline CDR1 SQVTM, CDR2 ANQGSEA. The CDR3 DNA reads TGCAGCGTTGGGGGGTACAGTTCTAACTATGGCTACACCTTC. Its translation is CSVGGYSSNYGYTF.

The rearrangement links TRBV18 to TRBJ2-7; 8 bases map to TRBD2. CDR1 and CDR2 from the germline V gene are KGHSH and LQKENI. The CDR3 extends over 14 amino acids. V gave up 3 bases and J gave up 3 bases; unmatched junction bases: 4. The CDR3 sequence is CASSPRGEVYEQYF. CDR3 sequence (DNA): TGTGCCAGCTCACCGCGGGGGGAGGTCTACGAGCAGTACTTC. The full variable domain, completed using reference TRBV18 and TRBJ2-7, is NAGVMQNPRHLVRRRGQEARLRCSPMKGHSHVYWYRQLPEEGLKFMVYLQKENIIDESGMPKERFSAEFPKEGPSILRIQQVVRGDSAAYFCASSPRGEVYEQYFGPGTRLTVT.

This clone was seen only once. The J gene is TRBJ1-2, the V gene TRBV14, with D tentatively TRBD1 (6 bases). Between the trimmed V and J ends, which lost 1 base and 2 bases, there was a span of 11 bases. Germline CDR1 and CDR2: SGHDN and FVKESK. The CDR3 sequence is 15 residues long. The CDR3 DNA sequence: TGTGCCAGCAGCCAAGTCACAGGGTCGAACTATGGCTACACCTTC. It translates to CASSQVTGSNYGYTF.

The chain combines TRBV7-9 with TRBJ1-2; D is perhaps TRBD1 (6 bases). This CDR3 region has 13 residues. Germline lookup yields CDR1 SEHNR and CDR2 FQNEAQ (reference sequence). Trimming pared 7 bases from V and 7 bases from J, leaving 16 bases between. The CDR3 sequence: CASTEQGFRGYTF. CDR3 nucleotide sequence: TGTGCCAGCACCGAACAGGGATTCCGTGGCTACACCTTC.

The chain has TRBV29-1 and TRBJ2-5, with TRBD2 matching over 11 bases. V lost 6 bases and J lost 7; bases outside the gene matches: 13. The germline gives CDR1 SQVTM, CDR2 ANQGSEA. CDR3 length: 15 residues. This CDR3 reads CSVAPRLAGPGTQYF. The CDR3 nucleotides read TGCAGCGTCGCACCCCGACTAGCGGGGCCGGGGACCCAGTACTTC.

As to this clone: The identical CDR3 is also encoded by other nucleotide sequences in the sample. This chain connects TRBV7-6 to TRBJ1-5; the D gene is possibly TRBD1 (6 bases). The CDR3 has 15 amino acids. Germline V gene sequence: CDR1 SGHVS, CDR2 FNYEAQ. V was trimmed by 1 base and J by 1 base, leaving 8 bases between them. CDR3 residues: CASSLGTDSNQPQHF. CDR3 nucleotide sequence: TGTGCCAGCAGCTTAGGGACAGACAGCAATCAGCCCCAGCATTTT.

This clone was seen only once. This chain uses TRBV4-3 with TRBJ2-1; maybe TRBD1 (6 bases). CDR3 length: 14 residues. V was clipped by 3 bases and J by 7 bases, with 13 bases between them. The V gene's germline CDR1 is LGHNA and CDR2 YSLEER. The CDR3 sequence: CASSQGARDNEQFF. In DNA, the CDR3 is TGCGCCAGCAGCCAGGGGGCTCGGGATAATGAGCAGTTCTTC.

V gene TRBV6-1 combines with J gene TRBJ1-2; maybe TRBD1 (6 bases). V was trimmed by 3 bases and J by 0 bases, leaving 11 bases between them. This CDR3 contains 15 residues. CDR1 MNHNS and CDR2 SASEGT come from the germline V gene. The CDR3 DNA reads TGTGCCAGCAGTGAGGGGCAGGGGTCTAACTATGGCTACACCTTC. The encoded protein is CASSEGQGSNYGYTF.

V gene TRBV10-3 combines with J gene TRBJ1-3; D call uncertain. The V gene lost 9 bases and the J gene lost 0 bases, with 9 bases spanning the gap. The CDR3 loop spans 13 amino acids. The germline V gene has CDR1 ENHRY and CDR2 SYGVKD. The CDR3 nucleotides read TGTGCCATGAAAAACAGCTCTGGAAACACCATATATTTT. Translated: CAMKNSSGNTIYF.

The gene calls are TRBV6-5 and TRBJ1-2; tentative D call: TRBD1 (5 bases). The CDR3 extends over 15 amino acids. V was pared by 2 bases and J by 0 bases, with 10 bases between. The germline V gene has CDR1 MNHEY and CDR2 SVGAGI. The DNA for the CDR3 is TGTGCCAGCAGTTACATTGGGGGGACTAACTATGGCTACACCTTC. Protein sequence: CASSYIGGTNYGYTF.

The chain has TRBV10-3 and TRBJ2-7; unclear D gene. The CDR3 contains 16 residues. V was pared by 3 bases and J by 3 bases, with 18 bases between. The V gene's germline CDR1 is ENHRY and CDR2 SYGVKD. Here the CDR3 DNA reads TGTGCCATCAGTGACCTTAACACCCGAATGGACTACGAGCAGTACTTC. Translation gives CAISDLNTRMDYEQYF.

This clone was observed a single time. The chain combines TRBV6-5 with TRBJ2-3; TRBD1 matches 8 bases. The CDR3 has 14 residues. The germline gives CDR1 MNHEY, CDR2 SVGAGI. V lost 6 bases, J lost 0 bases, and 2 bases stayed unmatched. CDR3 in amino acids: CASSDRGSTDTQYF. The CDR3 nucleotides read TGTGCCAGCAGCGACAGGGGAAGCACAGATACGCAGTATTTT.

In its sample, this clone was seen a few times. The rearrangement uses TRBV9 and TRBJ2-1; TRBD1 or TRBD2 may be the D gene (5 bases each). This CDR3 has 15 residues. Germline-derived CDR1 and CDR2 are SGDLS and YYNGEE. Trimming took 2 bases from V and 0 from J, leaving 9 bases between them. The CDR3 region has the DNA TGTGCCAGCAGCGTTGGGGGATTCTCCTACAATGAGCAGTTCTTC. Translation: CASSVGGFSYNEQFF.

V and J are TRBV19 and TRBJ1-1; tentatively, D is TRBD1 (6 bases). V was clipped by 2 bases and J by 9 bases, with 19 bases between them. Germline V gives CDR1 LNHDA, CDR2 SQIVND (reference sequence). CDR3 length: 15 residues. The CDR3 coding sequence is TGTGCCAGTAGTATAAAGGGGGGACCGGGACTACAAGCTTTCTTT. It translates to CASSIKGGPGLQAFF. The full variable domain, completed using reference TRBV19 and TRBJ1-1, is DGGITQSPKYLFRKEGQNVTLSCEQNLNHDAMYWYRQDPGQGLRLIYYSQIVNDFQKGDIAEGYSVSREKKESFPLTVTSAQKNPTAFYLCASSIKGGPGLQAFFGQGTRLTVV.

CDR3 nucleotide sequence: TGTGCCAGCAGCTTGAACAGTTTCAACTATGGCTACACCTTC. Translating it yields CASSLNSFNYGYTF. The rearrangement uses TRBV5-6 and TRBJ1-2; D is uncertain. V lost 1 base and J 2 bases, leaving 9 bases between the germline ends. The CDR3 loop spans 14 amino acids. Germline lookup yields CDR1 SGHDT and CDR2 YYEEEE.

This sequence joins TRBV29-1 and TRBJ1-5; D call uncertain. V gave up 5 bases and J gave up 0 bases, with 11 bases separating them. The CDR3 runs to 14 residues. Germline CDR1 is SQVTM and CDR2 is ANQGSEA. The CDR3 region is CSVLGHYSNQPQHF. In nucleotides, the CDR3 is TGCAGCGTTTTGGGCCATTATAGCAATCAGCCCCAGCATTTT.

This clone was seen a few times. V and J are TRBV29-1 and TRBJ2-1; D ambiguous. The V gene lost 3 bases and the J gene lost 8 bases, with 11 bases spanning the gap. This CDR3 is 12 amino acids long. CDR1 and CDR2 from the germline V gene are SQVTM and ANQGSEA. The CDR3, as DNA: TGCAGCGTTGATGTCTTTCGGGATGAGCAGTTCTTC. Amino acid sequence: CSVDVFRDEQFF.

The chain employs TRBV29-1 and TRBJ2-3; TRBD1 is a possible D gene (5 bases). CDR1 and CDR2 from the germline V gene are SQVTM and ANQGSEA. There are 15 residues in the CDR3. With 7 bases removed from V and 2 bases from J, the gap between germline ends came to 19 bases. CDR3 sequence: CSADTQGSDTDTQYF. CDR3 sequence (DNA): TGCAGCGCAGATACCCAGGGTTCAGACACAGATACGCAGTATTTT.

This chain uses TRBV19 with TRBJ2-7, with D unclear. CDR1 is LNHDA and CDR2 is SQIVND in the germline V gene (reference sequence). V was clipped by 6 bases and J by 2 bases, with 11 bases between them. The CDR3 covers 13 residues. The CDR3 DNA sequence: TGTGCCAGTAGCCTGACGGTAACCTACGAGCAGTACTTC. It yields the protein CASSLTVTYEQYF. The full variable domain, completed using reference TRBV19 and TRBJ2-7, is DGGITQSPKYLFRKEGQNVTLSCEQNLNHDAMYWYRQDPGQGLRLIYYSQIVNDFQKGDIAEGYSVSREKKESFPLTVTSAQKNPTAFYLCASSLTVTYEQYFGPGTRLTVT.

The gene calls are TRBV4-2 and TRBJ1-5, with 9 bases aligning to TRBD1. V shed 2 bases, J shed 6 bases, and the junction held 2 bases outside the gene matches. CDR3 length equals 14 residues. Germline CDR1 reads LGHNA; CDR2 reads YNFKEQ. The CDR3, as DNA: TGTGCCAGCAGCCAACGACAGGGGGGTCAGCCCCAGCATTTT. Translation gives CASSQRQGGQPQHF.

The chain recombines TRBV20-1 with TRBJ2-7; unclear D gene. Trimming removed 6 bases at V and 3 bases at J, with 9 bases between. Germline CDR1 reads DFQATT; CDR2 reads SNEGSKA (reference sequence). The CDR3 consists of 11 residues. CDR3 region: CSALQVYEQYF. The CDR3, as DNA: TGCAGTGCCTTACAAGTCTACGAGCAGTACTTC.

This clone was detected a few times. The chain joins TRBV19 to TRBJ1-2; D call uncertain. V lost 0 bases to trimming and J lost 0 bases, with 8 bases between them. Per the germline V gene, CDR1 is LNHDA and CDR2 is SQIVND (reference sequence). The CDR3 extends over 15 amino acids. In DNA form, the CDR3 reads TGTGCCAGTAGTATAGAGACACTCTCTAACTATGGCTACACCTTC. Its protein is CASSIETLSNYGYTF.

In this sample, this clone turned up a few times. The V and J genes are TRBV28 and TRBJ2-3, with D possibly being TRBD1 (5 bases). The ends were cut back, 6 bases at V and 1 base at J, with 20 bases in the middle. The CDR3 extends over 17 amino acids. CDR1 is MDHEN and CDR2 is SYDVKM in the germline V gene. CDR3 bases: TGTGCCAGCAGCTCCCGACAGTTAAAACGGGGCACAGATACGCAGTATTTT. Translated, it gives CASSSRQLKRGTDTQYF.

This clone showed up just a few times. DNA for the CDR3: TGTGCCAGCAGCTTACGACAGGCCACCGACACATCCTACGAGCAGTACTTC. Residues: CASSLRQATDTSYEQYF. The chain is built from TRBV7-2 and TRBJ2-7, with TRBD1 as a possible D gene (6 bases). The CDR3 covers 17 residues. Germline values: CDR1 SGHTA, CDR2 FQGNSA. The V end was cut by 2 bases, the J end by 1 base, with 18 bases between.

The chain links TRBV27 to TRBJ1-1; D possibly corresponds to TRBD1 (5 bases). The germline V and J ends were trimmed by 8 bases and 5 bases, with 24 bases remaining between them. Germline V CDR1 and CDR2: MNHEY, SMNVEV (reference sequence). This CDR3 contains 16 residues. The CDR3 nucleotides read TGTGCCAGCCGGAAAGCGGGACTCCTTAGGGGTACTGAAGCTTTCTTT. Translating gives CASRKAGLLRGTEAFF.